This T cell receptor beta chain originates from a study of vaccination and CD4 T cells after COVID-19. Study-level background: Participants were administered two doses of either the BNT162b2 or the mRNA-1273 vaccine.

Stated treatment: roughly 10-day PBMC culture with coronavirus spike peptide pools or control peptides (ViraFEST assay). Before TCRs were sequenced, ViraFEST expanded antigen-specific T cells with peptide pools. Trimming at V came to 0 bases and at J to 5 bases, leaving 0 bases not matched to a gene. The CDR3 sequence is 14 residues long. CDR1 and CDR2 from the germline V gene are KGHDR and SFDVKD. A few counts support this clonotype. Its antigen is undetermined. The Oncomine TCR Beta short-read assay sequenced DNA from cultured CD4+ T cells. TCRdb recomputed calls from the PCR reads with MiXCR, one row per CDR3 protein. The sample has over 15,000 distinct CDR3 sequences; 36% are singletons.

The TCR was taken from a human donor who received a COVID-19 vaccine. Here the sequenced sample was CD4+ T cells from blood, cultured in vitro, taken before SARS-CoV-2 vaccination. The chain recombines TRBV24-1 with TRBJ1-2; 9 bases are a match to TRBD1. In nucleotides, the CDR3 is TGTGCCACCAGTGATTTGGACAGGGGGTATGGCTACACCTTC. This sequence encodes CATSDLDRGYGYTF.